One and the same sample provided the 2 T cell receptor beta chains below, sequenced in a study of blood T cell repertoires in COVID-19. The protocol was immunoSEQ multiplex PCR, while the TCRdb copy is restricted to in-frame clones and leaves out a portion. Among 200,000 or so clones listed, approximately 83% were seen once. The sequenced material came from peripheral blood. These receptors all come from a woman in her twenties or thirties who had recovered from COVID-19.

The chain employs TRBV6-1 and TRBJ2-3, with D uncertain. Trimming removed 2 bases at V and 2 bases at J, with 17 bases between. In germline, CDR1 is MNHNS, CDR2 SASEGT. This CDR3 is 17 amino acids long. This CDR3 reads CASSERQDMWATDTQYF. CDR3 coding DNA: TGTGCCAGCAGTGAAAGGCAAGACATGTGGGCCACAGATACGCAGTATTTT.

This rearrangement joins TRBV6-1 to TRBJ1-4, with D unresolved. V was trimmed by 3 bases and J by 0 bases, leaving 11 bases between them. CDR3 length equals 16 residues. The germline V gene has CDR1 MNHNS and CDR2 SASEGT. In DNA form, the CDR3 reads TGTGCCAGCAGTGAGGGGAGGCCTTCAACTAATGAAAAACTGTTTTTT. Translating it yields CASSEGRPSTNEKLFF.